These 6 T cell receptor beta chains originate from one sample sequenced in a study of shared clonotypes between healthy human individuals (dated by TCRdb to 2020 to 2021). Library prep was done by the immunoSEQ multiplex PCR assay. TCRdb's version of the immuneACCESS table is confined to in-frame rearrangements and falls short of the full clone set. An unresolved V gene accounts for under half of the shortfall where checked; the remainder is of unknown origin. This sample comprises a few million clones, around 95% of them detected only once. Roughly 1.7% of the sample goes to the ten largest clones. CD8 naive samples consisted of CD45RO-negative cells that were positively selected for CCR7, yielding a CD45RA+CCR7+ population without TemRA cells. Source material: naive CD8+ T cells from PBMCs. What this sample's cell subset or site label stands for: CD45RA+CCR7+. Receptors originate from a man in his late teens or twenties in good health. Some clones in this sample may be carry-over from other donors' samples.

This rearrangement joins TRBV28 to TRBJ2-7; no clear D gene. The ends were cut back, 3 bases at V and 4 bases at J, with 7 bases in the middle. The CDR3 has 12 residues. Germline V gene data show CDR1 as MDHEN and CDR2 as SYDVKM. CDR3 DNA: TGTGCCAGCAGTTTCTCGATGTACGAGCAGTACTTC. Its translation: CASSFSMYEQYF.

Of note for this clone: Other DNA sequences within the sample encode an identical CDR3. The chain has TRBV19 and TRBJ1-2; 10 nucleotides agree with TRBD1. After removal of 3 bases from V and 7 bases from J, the junction contained 2 bases not matched to a gene. The germline gives CDR1 LNHDA, CDR2 SQIVND (reference sequence). The CDR3 has 13 amino acids. CDR3 nucleotide sequence: TGTGCCAGTAGTATCGGGACAGGGGTTGGCTACACCTTC. The encoded protein is CASSIGTGVGYTF.

The chain has TRBV4-3 and TRBJ2-1; 9 bases line up with TRBD2. Trimming took 6 bases from V and 7 from J; bases not matched to a gene: 13. CDR1 LGHNA and CDR2 YSLEER come from the germline V gene. This CDR3 region has 16 residues. The CDR3 loop reads CASSPAQREVDNEQFF. Written as DNA, the CDR3 is TGCGCCAGCAGTCCTGCCCAGCGGGAGGTCGATAATGAGCAGTTCTTC.

V usage is TRBV7-3 and J usage is TRBJ2-7; 8 positions agree with TRBD1. This CDR3 has 15 residues. V shed 5 bases, J shed 6 bases, and the junction held 12 bases outside the gene matches. Germline V gene data show CDR1 as SGHTA and CDR2 as FQGTGA. For the CDR3, the DNA is TGTGCCAGCAGCGAATACGGACAGGGTAAGGTCGAGCAGTACTTC. Translation: CASSEYGQGKVEQYF.

This sequence joins TRBV4-1 and TRBJ1-1; TRBD1 agrees at 10 bases. CDR3 length: 15 residues. Germline CDR1 reads MGHRA; CDR2 reads YSYEKL. The V gene end was trimmed by 6 bases and the J gene end by 3 bases; junction bases not matched to a gene: 7. The CDR3 DNA is TGCGCCAGCAGTATTATGGACAGGGGGGACACTGAAGCTTTCTTT. Residues: CASSIMDRGDTEAFF.

With respect to this clone: The sample holds other DNA sequences that translate to the same CDR3. This chain links TRBV9 with TRBJ2-1; D gene uncertain. The CDR3 spans 11 residues. V was cut by 5 bases and J by 6 bases, with 6 bases left in between. The V gene's germline CDR1 is SGDLS and CDR2 YYNGEE. The chain's CDR3 is CASSVSNEQFF. The CDR3 nucleotides are TGTGCCAGCAGTGTCTCCAATGAGCAGTTCTTC.